The clone carrying this T cell receptor beta chain was counted a few times. Its antigen is undetermined. The junction had 2 bases not matched to a gene; V was cut back by 6 bases and J by 3 bases. This CDR3 is 14 amino acids long. The germline V gene has CDR1 ENHRY and CDR2 SYGVKD. This sample was taken from a study of identical twins. Via MiXCR, TCRdb re-called the 5' RACE reads, giving one row per CDR3 protein. The data show 450,000 or so distinct CDR3 sequences, approximately 15% seen once. General study findings and limits: There was an excess of low generation probability in the out-of-frame alpha sequences that twins shared. Invariant cells of the MAIT and iNKT types might have partly distorted the zero-insertion analyses.

These sequences were also reported in another study, on yellow fever vaccine responses in identical twins.

This sequence was found in a woman aged 18-30 years in good health. Sequencing used CD4+ T cells sorted from blood. The rearrangement uses TRBV10-3 and TRBJ2-2; the match to TRBD1 covers 9 bases. As DNA, the CDR3 is TGTGCCATCAGGACAGGGGGAGACACCGGGGAGCTGTTTTTT. Translation gives CAIRTGGDTGELFF.